This T cell receptor beta chain derives from a study of spatial heterogeneity in lung cancer. On the study more broadly: Alpha-chain sequences were detected in numbers that were consistently lower than beta-chain sequences.

This clonotype was seen ten or more times. The antigen remains undetermined. The CDR3 contains 14 residues. The trim removed 3 bases at V and 3 bases at J, leaving 3 bases unmatched. Documented time point: sample taken at primary tumor resection. Whole RNA came from tumor, nontumor lung or frozen PBMC and was sequenced without being sorted. Untreated early-stage non-small cell lung cancer patients, approximately 79 in total, were the donors. TCRdb used MiXCR to reprocess the 5' RACE reads, holding one entry per CDR3 protein. Here the sample spans tens of thousands of distinct CDR3 sequences, 4% to 6% being singletons. General observations from the study: TCRs found ubiquitously expanded in tumor appeared in blood more at resection than at follow-up.

This clonotype was obtained from a female donor with early-stage non-small cell lung cancer. The chain joins TRBV12-3 or TRBV12-4 to TRBJ2-7, with TRBD2 matching over 9 bases. The material was PBMCs, obtained at surgery. CDR3 amino acids: CASSLKTSGYEQYF. CDR3 bases: TGTGCCAGCAGTTTGAAGACTAGCGGCTACGAGCAGTACTTC.